These 26 T cell receptor beta chains originate from one sample sequenced in a study of T cells in Graves' hyperthyroidism and ophthalmopathy. Researchers amplified the TCR beta CDR3 regions from RNA transcripts. During a first-round RT-PCR of the TCR CDR3, the HTBI primer set was used. From the multiplex PCR reads, TCRdb called clonotypes with MiXCR, one entry per CDR3 protein. This sample has about 640,000 distinct CDR3 sequences, with under 25% found just once. Sequenced sample: blood. The receptors originated from a man aged 25 to 45 with Graves' ophthalmopathy.

The gene calls are TRBV5-5 and TRBJ1-5; unclear D gene. Germline V gives CDR1 SGHKS, CDR2 YYEKEE (reference sequence). The V gene lost 0 bases and the J gene lost 0 bases, with 10 bases spanning the gap. This CDR3 is 16 amino acids long. The CDR3 sequence is CASSLGDMRSNQPQHF. CDR3 in DNA: TGTGCCAGCAGCTTGGGAGACATGCGTAGCAATCAGCCCCAGCATTTT. Supplemented by reference TRBV5-5 and TRBJ1-5, the full variable domain reads DAGVTQSPTHLIKTRGQQVTLRCSPISGHKSVSWYQQVLGQGPQFIFQYYEKEERGRGNFPDRFSARQFPNYSSELNVNALLLGDSALYLCASSLGDMRSNQPQHFGDGTRLSIL.

This clonotype was counted many times. The chain is built from TRBV20-1 and TRBJ1-1; D remains ambiguous. There are 13 residues in the CDR3. V lost 6 bases, J lost 1 base, and 12 bases lay in between. Germline V lookup: CDR1 DFQATT, CDR2 SNEGSKA (reference sequence). The CDR3 DNA reads TGCAGTGCCCCGGGCCCCGGGAACACTGAAGCTTTCTTT. It specifies CSAPGPGNTEAFF.

This chain connects TRBV15 to TRBJ1-2; D ambiguous. V lost 1 base, J lost 0 bases, and 6 bases lay in between. CDR3 size: 14 residues. The germline gives CDR1 LNHNV, CDR2 YYDKDF (reference sequence). The CDR3 nucleotides are TGTGCCACCAGCAGAGGGCAGGCTAACTATGGCTACACCTTC. It is translated as CATSRGQANYGYTF.

In its sample, this clonotype was seen many times. The CDR3 sequence is CAWSVGAEQFF. The CDR3 DNA reads as TGTGCCTGGAGTGTCGGGGCTGAGCAGTTCTTC. The chain recombines TRBV30 with TRBJ2-1, with D perhaps TRBD1 or TRBD2 (5 bases each). The ends were cut back, 0 bases at V and 9 bases at J, with 6 bases in the middle. The CDR3 extends over 11 amino acids. The germline CDR1 and CDR2 sequences are GTSNPN and SVGIG (reference sequence).

This clonotype was seen many times. As DNA, the CDR3 is TGTGCCAGCAGCGCGGAGGGACATAGCAATCAGCCCCAGCATTTT. Translation gives CASSAEGHSNQPQHF. The chain carries TRBV2 and TRBJ1-5, with a weak D call TRBD1 (6 bases). CDR1 and CDR2 from the germline V gene are SNHLY and FYNNEI. V was trimmed by 6 bases and J by 0 bases, leaving 12 bases between them. This CDR3 region has 15 residues.

The CDR3 is CASSYSTSNEQFF. The CDR3 DNA is TGTGCCAGCAGTTATTCGACATCCAATGAGCAGTTCTTC. The rearrangement uses TRBV6-5 and TRBJ2-1; D gene uncertain. With 3 bases removed from V and 6 bases from J, the gap between germline ends came to 9 bases. CDR3 length equals 13 residues. Germline V CDR1 and CDR2: MNHEY, SVGAGI.

This clonotype turned up a few times. The V call is TRBV7-9, the J call TRBJ2-1; unclear D gene. V lost 6 bases and J lost 4, with 10 bases in between. Germline CDR1 is SEHNR and CDR2 is FQNEAQ (reference sequence). The CDR3 runs to 13 residues. CDR3 sequence reads: CASRVIGYNEQFF. In nucleotides, the CDR3 is TGTGCCAGCAGGGTAATAGGATACAATGAGCAGTTCTTC.

V gene TRBV6-1 combines with J gene TRBJ2-1; 8 nucleotides match TRBD2. The junction had 3 bases not matched to a gene; V was cut back by 8 bases and J by 6 bases. This CDR3 has 12 amino acids. Germline lookup yields CDR1 MNHNS and CDR2 SASEGT. This CDR3 is CASASGSNEQFF. Written as DNA, the CDR3 is TGTGCCAGCGCAAGCGGGAGCAATGAGCAGTTCTTC.

This chain links TRBV7-6 with TRBJ2-1; possible D gene TRBD1, 6 bases. The germline gives CDR1 SGHVS, CDR2 FNYEAQ. This CDR3 comprises 16 residues. Trimming pared 1 base from V and 2 bases from J, leaving 12 bases between. The CDR3 loop reads CASSLGDNLAYNEQFF. The CDR3 DNA is TGTGCCAGCAGCTTAGGGGACAACTTAGCCTACAATGAGCAGTTCTTC.

This clonotype was recorded a few times. This rearrangement joins TRBV28 to TRBJ2-1; D perhaps matches TRBD2 (5 bases). Trimming removed 6 bases from V and 6 bases from J, with 12 bases in between. CDR3 length: 13 amino acids. In germline, CDR1 is MDHEN, CDR2 SYDVKM. The CDR3 coding sequence is TGTGCCAGCAGCCGGACTTGGGGCAATGAGCAGTTCTTC. Encoded protein: CASSRTWGNEQFF.

Ten or more counts support this clonotype. The chain is built from TRBV11-2 and TRBJ2-7; 10 bases match TRBD2. CDR1 and CDR2 from the germline V gene are SGHAT and FQNNGV. The CDR3 loop spans 17 amino acids. V trimming: 4 bases; J trimming: 7 bases; junction bases outside the gene matches: 16. The CDR3, as DNA: TGTGCCAGCAGCTCCCGGACTAGCGGACTGCTGGGGAGAGAGCAGTACTTC. This gives the protein CASSSRTSGLLGREQYF.

The genes are TRBV10-2 and TRBJ1-1; D is perhaps TRBD1 (6 bases). Trimming removed 10 bases from V and 1 base from J, with 22 bases in between. The CDR3 covers 16 residues. Germline V gene data show CDR1 as WSHSY and CDR2 as SAAADI. The CDR3 nucleotides are TGCGCCACCCGGCCCCAGGGGCTCTACTCGAACACTGAAGCTTTCTTT. It encodes CATRPQGLYSNTEAFF.

V is TRBV6-9 and J is TRBJ2-7; D not resolved. There are 14 residues in the CDR3. Between the trimmed V and J ends, which lost 3 bases and 3 bases, there was a span of 12 bases. The germline gives CDR1 MNHGY, CDR2 SVAAGI. The CDR3 protein is CASSYGFKDYEQYF. The CDR3 DNA reads as TGTGCCAGCAGTTACGGGTTTAAGGACTACGAGCAGTACTTC.

This clonotype has at least ten counts. CDR3 loop: CASSLSGTSPHEQYF. CDR3 DNA sequence: TGTGCCAGCAGTTTATCGGGGACTAGCCCCCACGAGCAGTACTTC. The V call is TRBV27, the J call TRBJ2-7; 9 positions match TRBD2. CDR3 length: 15 residues. Germline V gives CDR1 MNHEY, CDR2 SMNVEV (reference sequence). Germline trimming cut 0 bases from V and 5 bases from J; bases unmatched to any gene: 5.

This chain joins TRBV2 and TRBJ1-2; D is perhaps TRBD1 (5 bases). The CDR3 is 18 amino acids. CDR1 and CDR2 (germline): SNHLY, FYNNEI. The V and J ends lost 0 bases and 5 bases respectively, with 22 bases between them. The chain's CDR3 is CASSEALHGGNRGYGYTF. CDR3 coding DNA: TGTGCCAGCAGTGAAGCGCTTCACGGGGGGAATCGCGGATATGGCTACACCTTC.

This clonotype was seen a single time. Possible read error: a much larger clone is one base away. The chain joins TRBV11-2 to TRBJ1-6, with D uncertain. The germline gives CDR1 SGHAT, CDR2 FQNNGV. This CDR3 comprises 12 residues. The CDR3 is CASSTSSSPLYF. The CDR3 nucleotides are TGTGCCAGCAGCACGTCGTCCTCACCCCTCTACTTT.

This clonotype has a handful of counts. This sequence joins TRBV7-2 and TRBJ1-6; 9 positions match TRBD1. This CDR3 spans 15 amino acids. J was trimmed by 8 bases and V by 3 bases; bases with no gene match: 5. CDR1 SGHTA and CDR2 FQGNSA come from the germline V gene. For the CDR3, the DNA is TGTGCCAGCAGCTTGGGACAGGGCCTGCATTCACCCCTCCACTTT. Its translation: CASSLGQGLHSPLHF.

In this sample, this clonotype turned up many times. The chain recombines TRBV12-3 or TRBV12-4 with TRBJ1-2; 9 nucleotides agree with TRBD1. V was pared by 5 bases and J by 2 bases, with 6 bases of the junction left unmatched. The CDR3 totals 15 residues. This CDR3 is CASSLRDRANYGYTF. CDR3 nucleotides: TGTGCCAGCAGTCTTCGGGACAGGGCCAACTATGGCTACACCTTC.

This clonotype was seen a handful of times. V usage is TRBV30 and J usage is TRBJ2-1; 9 nucleotides line up with TRBD2. CDR1 and CDR2 (germline): GTSNPN, SVGIG (reference sequence). J gave up 4 bases and V 5 bases, and 6 bases lay outside the gene matches. The CDR3 has 14 amino acids. CDR3 in DNA: TGTGCCTGGGTAGCGGGAGCGGAGTACAATGAGCAGTTCTTC. It encodes CAWVAGAEYNEQFF. The whole variable domain, filled in from reference TRBV30 and TRBJ2-1, reads SQTIHQWPATLVQPVGSPLSLECTVEGTSNPNLYWYRQAAGRGLQLLFYSVGIGQISSEVPQNLSASRPQDRQFILSSKKLLLSDSGFYLCAWVAGAEYNEQFFGPGTRLTVL.

Regarding this clonotype: A single base separates this from a much larger clone, so it may be a read error. The chain couples TRBV12-3 or TRBV12-4 to TRBJ1-5, with no clear D. This CDR3 spans 14 amino acids. The CDR3 spells CASSLLNNNRPQHF. CDR3 bases: TGTGCCAGCAGTTTACTAAACAACAATCGGCCCCAGCATTTT.

This clonotype occurred once. This chain connects TRBV28 to TRBJ2-2; no reliable D call. Trimming removed 1 base at V and 6 bases at J, with 9 bases between. CDR3 length: 14 residues. Germline CDR1 MDHEN, CDR2 SYDVKM. CDR3 nucleotides: TGTGCCAGCAGTTTATTAAGCTTCGCCGGGGAGCTGTTTTTT. Translation: CASSLLSFAGELFF.

There are many counts of this clonotype. The gene calls are TRBV11-2 and TRBJ2-7, with D perhaps TRBD1 (5 bases). Germline-derived CDR1 and CDR2 are SGHAT and FQNNGV. CDR3 length: 15 residues. Between the trimmed V and J ends, which lost 0 bases and 2 bases, there was a span of 11 bases. The CDR3 protein is CASSLEGAGPYEQYF. The CDR3 DNA is TGTGCCAGCAGCTTAGAGGGCGCAGGGCCCTACGAGCAGTACTTC.

V usage is TRBV29-1 and J usage is TRBJ2-4; 9 nucleotides align to TRBD1. The CDR3 sequence is 13 residues long. The germline V gene has CDR1 SQVTM and CDR2 ANQGSEA. J was trimmed by 8 bases and V by 3 bases; bases with no gene match: 5. The CDR3, as DNA: TGCAGCGTTGATGGACAGGGGATGGACATTCAGTACTTC. Its translation is CSVDGQGMDIQYF. Full variable domain (outside the CDR3, taken from reference TRBV29-1 and TRBJ2-4): SAVISQKPSRDICQRGTSLTIQCQVDSQVTMMFWYRQQPGQSLTLIATANQGSEATYESGFVIDKFPISRPNLTFSTLTVSNMSPEDSSIYLCSVDGQGMDIQYFGAGTRLSVL.

CDR3 loop: CASSARRGRGTDTQYF. CDR3 nucleotides: TGTGCCAGTAGCGCGCGCCGGGGGCGCGGCACAGATACGCAGTATTTT. The chain carries TRBV19 and TRBJ2-3; either TRBD1 or TRBD2 may fit D (6 bases each). V was cut by 6 bases and J by 1 base, with 17 bases left in between. The CDR3 is 16 residues long. Per germline, CDR1 LNHDA and CDR2 SQIVND (reference sequence). The full variable domain, completed using reference TRBV19 and TRBJ2-3, is DGGITQSPKYLFRKEGQNVTLSCEQNLNHDAMYWYRQDPGQGLRLIYYSQIVNDFQKGDIAEGYSVSREKKESFPLTVTSAQKNPTAFYLCASSARRGRGTDTQYFGPGTRLTVL.

This chain uses TRBV27 with TRBJ2-3; a possible D gene is TRBD2 (6 bases). Germline V gene lookup returns CDR1 MNHEY and CDR2 SMNVEV (reference sequence). The CDR3 totals 17 residues. V lost 3 bases and J lost 4, with 20 bases in between. The CDR3 nucleotides are TGTGCCAGCAGTTTCTTTTTCGGTACGGGGGTTGCAGATACGCAGTATTTT. Amino acids: CASSFFFGTGVADTQYF.

Here the CDR3 DNA reads TGTGCCACCAGCAGAAATGGACAGTTCCAAGAGACCCAGTACTTC. This translates into CATSRNGQFQETQYF. The gene calls are TRBV15 and TRBJ2-5; perhaps TRBD1 as D (6 bases). The CDR3 extends over 15 amino acids. Trimming left V 2 bases short and J 1 base short, with 11 bases between. The germline CDR1 and CDR2 sequences are LNHNV and YYDKDF (reference sequence).